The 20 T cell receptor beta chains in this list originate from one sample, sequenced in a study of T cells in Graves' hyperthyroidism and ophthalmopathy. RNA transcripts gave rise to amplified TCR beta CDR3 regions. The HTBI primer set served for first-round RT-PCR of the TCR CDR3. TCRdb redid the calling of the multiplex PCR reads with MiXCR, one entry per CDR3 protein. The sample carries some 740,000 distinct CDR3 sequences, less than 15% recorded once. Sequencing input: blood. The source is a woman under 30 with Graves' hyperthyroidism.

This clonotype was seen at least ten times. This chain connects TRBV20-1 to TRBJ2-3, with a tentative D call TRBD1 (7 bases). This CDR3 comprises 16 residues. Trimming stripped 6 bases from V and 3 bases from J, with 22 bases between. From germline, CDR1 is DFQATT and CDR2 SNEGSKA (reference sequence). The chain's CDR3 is CSASPGTVGRTDTQYF. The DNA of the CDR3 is TGCAGTGCCAGTCCCGGGACAGTTGGGAGGACAGATACGCAGTATTTT.

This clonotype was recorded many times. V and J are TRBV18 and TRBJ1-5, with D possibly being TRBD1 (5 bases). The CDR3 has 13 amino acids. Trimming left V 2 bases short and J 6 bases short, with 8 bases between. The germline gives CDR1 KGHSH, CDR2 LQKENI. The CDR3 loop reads CASSPGALQPQHF. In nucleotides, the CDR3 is TGTGCCAGCTCACCAGGGGCTCTTCAGCCCCAGCATTTT.

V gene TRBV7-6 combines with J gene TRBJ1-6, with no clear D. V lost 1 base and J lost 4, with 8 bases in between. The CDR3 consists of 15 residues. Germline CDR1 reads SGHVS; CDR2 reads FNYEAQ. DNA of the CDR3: TGTGCCAGCAGCTTAGAGTACAGTTATAATTCACCCCTCCACTTT. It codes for CASSLEYSYNSPLHF.

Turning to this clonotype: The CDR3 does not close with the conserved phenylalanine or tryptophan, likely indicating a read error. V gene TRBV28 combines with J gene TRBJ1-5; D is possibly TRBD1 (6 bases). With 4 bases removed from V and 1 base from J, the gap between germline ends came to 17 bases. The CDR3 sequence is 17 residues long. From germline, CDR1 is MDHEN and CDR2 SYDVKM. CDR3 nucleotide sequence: TGTGCCAGCAGTTCGGCCGGTGCGGGGGCGAGCAATCAGCCCCAGCATCTT. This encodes CASSSAGAGASNQPQHL.

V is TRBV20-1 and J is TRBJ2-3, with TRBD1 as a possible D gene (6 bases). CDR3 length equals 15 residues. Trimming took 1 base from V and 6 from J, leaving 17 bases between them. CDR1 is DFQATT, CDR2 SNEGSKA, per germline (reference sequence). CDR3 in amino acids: CSARATGWDGDTQYF. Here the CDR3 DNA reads TGCAGTGCTAGAGCAACAGGGTGGGACGGGGATACGCAGTATTTT.

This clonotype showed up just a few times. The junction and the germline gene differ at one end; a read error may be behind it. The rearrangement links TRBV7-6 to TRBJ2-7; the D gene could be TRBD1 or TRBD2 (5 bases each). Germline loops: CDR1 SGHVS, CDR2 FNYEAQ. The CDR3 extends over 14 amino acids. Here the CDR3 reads CASSSTVGPYEQCF. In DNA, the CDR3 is TGTGCCAGCAGCTCTACGGTGGGACCCTACGAGCAGTGCTTC.

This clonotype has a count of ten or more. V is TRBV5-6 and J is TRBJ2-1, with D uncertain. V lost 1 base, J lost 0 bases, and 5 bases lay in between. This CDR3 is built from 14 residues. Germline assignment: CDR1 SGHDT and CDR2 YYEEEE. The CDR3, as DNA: TGTGCCAGCAGCTTGAAGTCCTCCTACAATGAGCAGTTCTTC. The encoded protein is CASSLKSSYNEQFF.

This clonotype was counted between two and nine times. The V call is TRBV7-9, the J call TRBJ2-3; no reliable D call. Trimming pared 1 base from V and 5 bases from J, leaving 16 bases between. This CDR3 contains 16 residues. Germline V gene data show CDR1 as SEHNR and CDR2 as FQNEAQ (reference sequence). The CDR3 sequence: CASSLGWGGPGDTQYF. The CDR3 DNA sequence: TGTGCCAGCAGCTTAGGATGGGGTGGCCCGGGAGATACGCAGTATTTT. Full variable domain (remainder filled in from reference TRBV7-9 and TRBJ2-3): DTGVSQNPRHKITKRGQNVTFRCDPISEHNRLYWYRQTLGQGPEFLTYFQNEAQLEKSRLLSDRFSAERPKGSFSTLEIQRTEQGDSAMYLCASSLGWGGPGDTQYFGPGTRLTVL.

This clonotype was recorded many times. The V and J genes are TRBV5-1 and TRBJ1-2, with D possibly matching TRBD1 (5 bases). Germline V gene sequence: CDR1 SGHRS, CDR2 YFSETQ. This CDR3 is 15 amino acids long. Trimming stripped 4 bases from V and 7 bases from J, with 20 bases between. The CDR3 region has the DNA TGCGCCAGCAGCCCATGGGACGCCTTTGGGTTTGGCTACACCTTC. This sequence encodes CASSPWDAFGFGYTF.

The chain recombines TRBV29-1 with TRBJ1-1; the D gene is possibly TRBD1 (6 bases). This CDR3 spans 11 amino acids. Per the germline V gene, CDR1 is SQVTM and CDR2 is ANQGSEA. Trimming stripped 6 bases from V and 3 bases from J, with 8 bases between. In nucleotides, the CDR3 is TGCAGCGTGTACAGGGACACTGAAGCTTTCTTT. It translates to CSVYRDTEAFF.

This CDR3 reads CASSWSGLSQSGYTF. In DNA, the CDR3 is TGTGCCAGCAGCTGGTCTGGTTTGTCCCAGTCAGGCTACACCTTC. The V call is TRBV5-6, the J call TRBJ1-2; D remains ambiguous. The CDR3 has 15 residues. The germline V gene has CDR1 SGHDT and CDR2 YYEEEE. V lost 3 bases and J lost 8, with 20 bases in between. The complete variable domain, with remaining parts taken from reference TRBV5-6 and TRBJ1-2, reads DAGVTQSPTHLIKTRGQQVTLRCSPKSGHDTVSWYQQALGQGPQFIFQYYEEEERQRGNFPDRFSGHQFPNYSSELNVNALLLGDSALYLCASSWSGLSQSGYTFGSGTRLTVV.

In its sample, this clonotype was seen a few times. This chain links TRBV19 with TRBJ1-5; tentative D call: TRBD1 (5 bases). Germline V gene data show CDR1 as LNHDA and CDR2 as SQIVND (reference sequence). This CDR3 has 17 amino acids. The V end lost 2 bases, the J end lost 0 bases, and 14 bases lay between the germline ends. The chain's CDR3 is CASSIRQGVYSNQPQHF. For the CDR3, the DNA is TGTGCCAGTAGTATACGGCAGGGCGTTTATAGCAATCAGCCCCAGCATTTT.

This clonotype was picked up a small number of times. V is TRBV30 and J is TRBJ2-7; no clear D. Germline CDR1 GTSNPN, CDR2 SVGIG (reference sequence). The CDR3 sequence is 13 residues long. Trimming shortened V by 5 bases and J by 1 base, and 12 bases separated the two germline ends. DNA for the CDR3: TGTGCCTGGGTGGACCAAACTTCCTACGAGCAGTACTTC. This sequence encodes CAWVDQTSYEQYF.

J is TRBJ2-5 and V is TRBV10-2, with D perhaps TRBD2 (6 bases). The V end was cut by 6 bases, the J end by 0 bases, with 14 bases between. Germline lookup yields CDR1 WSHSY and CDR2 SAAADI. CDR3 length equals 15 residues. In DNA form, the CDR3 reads TGCGCCAGCAGGGATCGGGACTCCCACCAAGAGACCCAGTACTTC. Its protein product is CASRDRDSHQETQYF.

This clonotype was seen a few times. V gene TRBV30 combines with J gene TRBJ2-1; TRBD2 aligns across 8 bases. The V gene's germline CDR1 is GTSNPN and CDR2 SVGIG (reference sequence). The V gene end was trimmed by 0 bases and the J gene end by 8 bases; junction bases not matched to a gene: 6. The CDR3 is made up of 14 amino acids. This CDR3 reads CAWSVGLAGDEQFF. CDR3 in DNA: TGTGCCTGGAGTGTAGGGCTAGCGGGCGATGAGCAGTTCTTC. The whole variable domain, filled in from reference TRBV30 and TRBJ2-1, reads SQTIHQWPATLVQPVGSPLSLECTVEGTSNPNLYWYRQAAGRGLQLLFYSVGIGQISSEVPQNLSASRPQDRQFILSSKKLLLSDSGFYLCAWSVGLAGDEQFFGPGTRLTVL.

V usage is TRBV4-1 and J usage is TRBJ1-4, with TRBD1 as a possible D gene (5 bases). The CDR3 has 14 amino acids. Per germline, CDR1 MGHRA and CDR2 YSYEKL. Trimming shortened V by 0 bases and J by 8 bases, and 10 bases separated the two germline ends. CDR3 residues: CASSQDRGVEKLFF. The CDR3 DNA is TGCGCCAGCAGCCAAGACCGGGGGGTCGAAAAACTGTTTTTT.

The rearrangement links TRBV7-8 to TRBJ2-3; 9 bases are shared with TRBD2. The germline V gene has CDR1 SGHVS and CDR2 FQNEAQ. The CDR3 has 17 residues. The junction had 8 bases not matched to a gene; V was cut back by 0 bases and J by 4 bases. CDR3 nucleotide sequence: TGTGCCAGCAGCTTAGCGCTAGCGGGGACCGAAGCAGATACGCAGTATTTT. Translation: CASSLALAGTEADTQYF.

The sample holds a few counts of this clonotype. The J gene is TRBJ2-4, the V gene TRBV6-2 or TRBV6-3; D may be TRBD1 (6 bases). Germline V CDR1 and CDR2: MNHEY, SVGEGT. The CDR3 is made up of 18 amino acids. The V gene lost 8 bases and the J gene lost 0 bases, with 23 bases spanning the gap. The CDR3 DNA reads TGTGCCAGCTCACCATCAGCACCCGGGACACGAGCCAAAAACATTCAGTACTTC. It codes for CASSPSAPGTRAKNIQYF.

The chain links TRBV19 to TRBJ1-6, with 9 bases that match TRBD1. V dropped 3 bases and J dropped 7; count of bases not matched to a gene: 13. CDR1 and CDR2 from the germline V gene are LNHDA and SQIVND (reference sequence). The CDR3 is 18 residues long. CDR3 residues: CASSMPSVGQGWNSPLHF. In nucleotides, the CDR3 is TGTGCCAGTAGTATGCCCTCCGTAGGACAGGGGTGGAATTCACCCCTCCACTTT.

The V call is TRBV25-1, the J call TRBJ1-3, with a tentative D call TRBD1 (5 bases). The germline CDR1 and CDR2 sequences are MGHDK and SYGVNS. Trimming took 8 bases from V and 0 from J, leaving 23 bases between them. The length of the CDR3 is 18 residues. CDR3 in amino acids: CASQGVGILHRSGNTIYF. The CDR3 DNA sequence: TGTGCCAGCCAAGGGGTAGGGATCCTCCACCGCTCTGGAAACACCATATATTTT. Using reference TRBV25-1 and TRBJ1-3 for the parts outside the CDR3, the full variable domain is EADIYQTPRYLVIGTGKKITLECSQTMGHDKMYWYQQDPGMELHLIHYSYGVNSTEKGDLSSESTVSRIRTEHFPLTLESARPSHTSQYLCASQGVGILHRSGNTIYFGEGSWLTVV.